This T cell receptor beta chain was sequenced during a study of cytomegalovirus exposure and HLA in healthy donors. Study-wide results and limits: Across donors, most TCRs were seen rarely, yet some public ones were widespread. Some TCR beta chains (about 180 of them) were listed as cytomegalovirus-associated. In a later analysis, first-cohort TCR clusters were found to tend to co-occur in the 130 or so validation repertoires.

Produced via immunoSEQ multiplex PCR; TCRdb's table is partial and in-frame only. The sample consists of 250,000 to 400,000 clones, roughly 86% of them appearing once. On this clone: Its antigen is as yet unknown.

The donors were members of the 120-subject validation cohort (separate from the approximately 670-subject first cohort). CDR3 length equals 15 residues. Per the germline V gene, CDR1 is SGDLS and CDR2 is YYNGEE. The V and J ends lost 5 bases and 6 bases respectively, with 15 bases between them. The clonotype originates from a man aged 25 to 45 in good health and CMV-seronegative. J is TRBJ1-6 and V is TRBV9; tentative D call: TRBD1 (6 bases). Material: PBMCs. The CDR3 bases are TGTGCCAGCAGAGACACGACAGGCGTTAATTCACCCCTCCACTTT. This sequence encodes CASRDTTGVNSPLHF.